Detailed here is one T cell receptor beta chain. Its cognate antigen is unknown. This CDR3 comprises 18 residues. The trim removed 2 bases at V and 2 bases at J, leaving 13 bases unmatched. Germline CDR1 is MDHEN and CDR2 is SYDVKM. Primers included in the PCR were 60 Vbeta and 13 Jbeta primers. Repertoires were generated with immunoSEQ multiplex PCR, while TCRdb's copy carries only in-frame clones and drops some. Its listing shows about 160,000 clones. The data belong to a study of cytomegalovirus exposure and HLA in healthy donors. Study conclusions and caveats: The authors assumed roughly uniform sequencing depth across donors for presence/absence analyses. It was in a later analysis that TCR association rates were seen to vary by HLA locus, highest for DRB1 and lowest for HLA-C.

The sample was PBMCs. V usage is TRBV28 and J usage is TRBJ2-3; 7 bases align to TRBD2. The receptor was isolated from a young man in good health and CMV-seronegative. The CDR3 loop reads CASSLLYRGSFNTDTQYF. The CDR3, as DNA: TGTGCCAGCAGTTTACTTTATCGCGGGAGTTTCAACACAGATACGCAGTATTTT.